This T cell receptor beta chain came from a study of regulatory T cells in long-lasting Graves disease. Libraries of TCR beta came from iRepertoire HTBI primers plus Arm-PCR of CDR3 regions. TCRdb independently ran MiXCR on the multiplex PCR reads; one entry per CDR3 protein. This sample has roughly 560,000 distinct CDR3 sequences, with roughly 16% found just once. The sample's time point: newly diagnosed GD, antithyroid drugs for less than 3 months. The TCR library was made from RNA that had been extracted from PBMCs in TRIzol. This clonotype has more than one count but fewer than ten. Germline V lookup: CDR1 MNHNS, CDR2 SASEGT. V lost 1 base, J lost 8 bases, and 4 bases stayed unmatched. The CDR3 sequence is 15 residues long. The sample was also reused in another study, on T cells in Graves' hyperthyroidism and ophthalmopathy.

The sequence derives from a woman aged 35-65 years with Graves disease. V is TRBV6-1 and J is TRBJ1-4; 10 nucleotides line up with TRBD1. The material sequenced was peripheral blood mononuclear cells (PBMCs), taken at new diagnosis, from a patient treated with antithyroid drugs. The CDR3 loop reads CASSEGQGALEKLFF. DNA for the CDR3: TGTGCCAGCAGTGAAGGACAGGGGGCTTTAGAAAAACTGTTTTTT.